What follows are 16 T cell receptor beta chains derived from one specimen sequenced in a study of Ad26.COV2.S vaccination and SARS-CoV-2 variants. The treatment is: some 19 received Ad26.COV2.S at low or high dose, single or two shots; 5 received placebo; per-sample allocation not given. Material that was analyzed had been drawn on day 63 after the first vaccine or placebo injection. Method: immunoSEQ multiplex PCR; TCRdb's copy keeps in-frame clones and lacks some. The sample has approximately 350,000 clones, about nine tenths seen once; the top ten hold about 3.5%. The specimen was peripheral blood, collected in a trial of Ad26.COV2.S vaccine versus placebo. The source of these receptors is a person aged 18-65 years who received the Ad26.COV2.S COVID-19 vaccine or a placebo.

The rearrangement uses TRBV6-1 and TRBJ1-6; perhaps TRBD1 as D (5 bases). The CDR3 extends over 15 amino acids. CDR1 is MNHNS and CDR2 is SASEGT in the germline V gene. Trimming stripped 1 base from V and 9 bases from J, with 13 bases between. CDR3 nucleotide sequence: TGTGCCAGCAGTGAAGGCGGCAGGGCCGGTTCACCCCTCCACTTT. Its translation is CASSEGGRAGSPLHF.

The chain carries TRBV5-1 and TRBJ1-2, with 7 bases lining up with TRBD1. The CDR3 length is 18 residues. Looked up from germline, CDR1 is SGHRS and CDR2 is YFSETQ. With 1 base clipped from V and 0 bases from J, the junction kept 12 bases outside the gene matches. The chain's CDR3 is CASSLSASTGATNYGYTF. As DNA, the CDR3 is TGCGCCAGCAGCTTGTCGGCCTCTACAGGGGCAACTAACTATGGCTACACCTTC. Full variable domain (remainder filled in from reference TRBV5-1 and TRBJ1-2): KAGVTQTPRYLIKTRGQQVTLSCSPISGHRSVSWYQQTPGQGLQFLFEYFSETQRNKGNFPGRFSGRQFSNSRSEMNVSTLELGDSALYLCASSLSASTGATNYGYTFGSGTRLTVV.

V is TRBV2 and J is TRBJ2-7; TRBD2 aligns across 7 bases. The junction had 10 bases not matched to a gene; V was cut back by 0 bases and J by 5 bases. Germline-derived CDR1 and CDR2 are SNHLY and FYNNEI. The CDR3 length is 16 residues. The chain's CDR3 is CASSEAAEGGEHEQYF. Here the CDR3 DNA reads TGTGCCAGCAGTGAAGCCGCCGAGGGAGGGGAACACGAGCAGTACTTC.

This chain joins TRBV10-3 and TRBJ2-5; D gene ambiguous. This CDR3 contains 15 residues. The ends were cut back, 0 bases at V and 2 bases at J, with 10 bases in the middle. Germline V CDR1 and CDR2: ENHRY, SYGVKD. CDR3 residues: CAISESEDDQETQYF. DNA for the CDR3: TGTGCCATCAGTGAGTCCGAGGACGATCAAGAGACCCAGTACTTC.

The V gene is TRBV6-5, the J gene TRBJ2-7; D is possibly TRBD1 (5 bases). The V and J ends lost 5 bases and 3 bases respectively, with 14 bases between them. Per the germline V gene, CDR1 is MNHEY and CDR2 is SVGAGI. The CDR3 consists of 14 residues. The CDR3 reads CASSIIQGVYEQYF. CDR3 DNA sequence: TGTGCCAGCAGTATCATCCAAGGGGTCTACGAGCAGTACTTC.

V and J are TRBV28 and TRBJ2-2; the D gene is possibly TRBD2 (6 bases). Between the trimmed V and J ends, which lost 3 bases and 3 bases, there was a span of 11 bases. Germline-derived CDR1 and CDR2 are MDHEN and SYDVKM. There are 15 residues in the CDR3. This chain's CDR3 is CASSFDSGYTGELFF. In DNA, the CDR3 is TGTGCCAGCAGTTTTGATAGCGGTTACACCGGGGAGCTGTTTTTT.

This chain connects TRBV7-9 to TRBJ2-4; no clear D. V lost 5 bases, J lost 3 bases, and 14 bases lay in between. The CDR3 covers 15 residues. Germline values: CDR1 SEHNR, CDR2 FQNEAQ (reference sequence). For the CDR3, the DNA is TGTGCCAGCAGCCCACCGGAGTTCTACAAAAACATTCAGTACTTC. Its translation: CASSPPEFYKNIQYF. Combining the CDR3 with reference TRBV7-9 and TRBJ2-4 gives the whole variable domain DTGVSQNPRHKITKRGQNVTFRCDPISEHNRLYWYRQTLGQGPEFLTYFQNEAQLEKSRLLSDRFSAERPKGSFSTLEIQRTEQGDSAMYLCASSPPEFYKNIQYFGAGTRLSVL.

The chain recombines TRBV19 with TRBJ2-7; the match to TRBD1 covers 11 bases. The CDR3 consists of 14 residues. Trimming removed 3 bases from V and 3 bases from J; junction bases left unmatched: 1. Germline V lookup: CDR1 LNHDA, CDR2 SQIVND (reference sequence). This CDR3 reads CASSIGTGGYEQYF. The CDR3 coding sequence is TGTGCCAGTAGTATTGGGACAGGGGGCTACGAGCAGTACTTC.

Note on this clone: This CDR3 is missing its conserved last phenylalanine or tryptophan, likely due to a read error. The DNA is left out, because the CDR3 cannot be placed on it with certainty; the CDR3 is given as TCRdb lists it. The chain couples TRBV7-9 to TRBJ1-2. The CDR3 is 13 amino acids in total, end residues counted. The germline gives CDR1 SEHNR, CDR2 FQNEAQ (reference sequence). CDR3: CASSRGRGSALTL.

This sequence joins TRBV18 and TRBJ1-6; D is unresolved. This CDR3 is 15 amino acids long. Looked up from germline, CDR1 is KGHSH and CDR2 is LQKENI. Trimming took off 1 base at V and 4 bases at J, with 8 bases between the two ends. The CDR3 DNA reads as TGTGCCAGCTCACCACGGGATACATATAATTCACCCCTCCACTTT. Encoded protein: CASSPRDTYNSPLHF.

The CDR3 sequence is CATSDWPARAGNTIYF. Here the CDR3 DNA reads TGTGCCACCAGTGACTGGCCCGCCAGGGCTGGAAACACCATATATTTT. The chain couples TRBV24-1 to TRBJ1-3; D possibly corresponds to TRBD1 (5 bases). This CDR3 is 16 amino acids long. Germline CDR1 is KGHDR and CDR2 is SFDVKD. Deletions cut 4 bases from V and 2 bases from J, with 14 bases between.

V is TRBV29-1 and J is TRBJ2-5; D possibly corresponds to TRBD1 (5 bases). Trimming pared 3 bases from V and 4 bases from J, leaving 18 bases between. Germline CDR1 SQVTM, CDR2 ANQGSEA. The CDR3 extends over 15 amino acids. The DNA of the CDR3 is TGCAGCGTTGAGCCCGAAGGGCAGGGTGGAGAGACCCAGTACTTC. Amino acids: CSVEPEGQGGETQYF.

The chain has TRBV7-8 and TRBJ2-5; 7 bases agree with TRBD1. There are 14 residues in the CDR3. CDR1 is SGHVS and CDR2 is FQNEAQ in the germline V gene. V dropped 5 bases and J dropped 5; count of bases not matched to a gene: 8. The CDR3 loop reads CASSRRDRWETQYF. Here the CDR3 DNA reads TGTGCCAGCAGCCGAAGGGACAGATGGGAGACCCAGTACTTC.

The chain has TRBV7-2 and TRBJ2-1, with D possibly TRBD1 on 6 matching bases. The CDR3 runs 12 residues. Trimming removed 4 bases at V and 8 bases at J, with 9 bases between. Germline values: CDR1 SGHTA, CDR2 FQGNSA. This CDR3 reads CASSWDNYEQFF. The CDR3, as DNA: TGTGCCAGCAGCTGGGACAACTATGAGCAGTTCTTC.

The CDR3 here is CASSRTGHEQFF. The CDR3 DNA reads as TGTGCCAGCAGTCGGACAGGTCATGAGCAGTTCTTC. The chain is built from TRBV6-5 and TRBJ2-1, with 7 bases lining up with TRBD1. CDR1 is MNHEY and CDR2 is SVGAGI in the germline V gene. The V and J ends lost 5 bases and 8 bases, in that order; junction bases with no gene match: 3. CDR3 length: 12 amino acids.

This chain joins TRBV3-1 (or the pseudogene TRBV3-2) and TRBJ2-5, with a weak D call TRBD2 (5 bases). V was pared by 6 bases and J by 3 bases, with 11 bases between. The CDR3 runs to 13 residues. Germline V gene sequence: CDR1 LGHDT, CDR2 YNNKEL (reference sequence). In DNA form, the CDR3 reads TGTGCCAGCAGGGAGGTCGGGGAAGAGACCCAGTACTTC. Residues: CASREVGEETQYF.